This TCR beta chain emerged from a study of HIV-infected patients and healthy controls. Around 450 ng RNA was reverse transcribed with alpha and beta constant-region primers. Using multiplexing indices, alpha and beta chain libraries were generated apart by chain-specific third strand synthesis. Via MiXCR, TCRdb re-called the 5' RACE reads, giving one row per CDR3 protein. The table has about 24,000 distinct CDR3 sequences, more than 7.5% seen once. No cell fractionation was done, so the repertoire covers all unsorted peripheral blood T cells. J gave up 3 bases and V 6 bases, and 8 bases lay outside the gene matches. The CDR3 totals 15 residues. This clonotype was seen a handful of times.

The J gene is TRBJ2-7, the V gene TRBV12-3 or TRBV12-4; 10 positions match TRBD2. The source material was blood. This sequence was found in an adult in good health. The DNA for the CDR3 is TGTGCCAGCAGCCTACTAGCGGGGTCAGACTACGAGCAGTACTTC. Translated: CASSLLAGSDYEQYF.